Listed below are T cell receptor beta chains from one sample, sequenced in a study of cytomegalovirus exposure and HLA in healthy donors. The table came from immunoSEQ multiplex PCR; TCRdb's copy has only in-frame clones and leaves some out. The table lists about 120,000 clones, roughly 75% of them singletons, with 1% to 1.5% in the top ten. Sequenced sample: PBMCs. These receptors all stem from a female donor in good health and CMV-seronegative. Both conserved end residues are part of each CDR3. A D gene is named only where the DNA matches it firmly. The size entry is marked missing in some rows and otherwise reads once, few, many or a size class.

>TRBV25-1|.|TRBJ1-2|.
TGTGCCAGCAGTGGCTCAGGGGATGACTATGGCTACACCTTC
CASSGSGDDYGYTF
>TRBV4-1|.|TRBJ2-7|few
TGCGCCAGCAGCCAAGAACCCCCCGGGAGCTCCTACGAGCAGTACTTC
CASSQEPPGSSYEQYF
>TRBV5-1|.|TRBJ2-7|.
TGCGCCAGCAGCTTCAGGGCTGGAGAGCAGTACTTC
CASSFRAGEQYF
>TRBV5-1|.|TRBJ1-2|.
TGCGCCAGCAGCTTGGGTCAGGGATCCGTCGCTTATGGCTACACCTTC
CASSLGQGSVAYGYTF
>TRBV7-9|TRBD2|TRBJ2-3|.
TGTGCCAGCAGCCAGCGACTAGCCGTTAGGGATACGCAGTATTTT
CASSQRLAVRDTQYF
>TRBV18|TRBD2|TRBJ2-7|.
TGTGCCAGCTCCCTATACGGCGGGAGCTTGCGCGAGCAGTACTTC
CASSLYGGSLREQYF
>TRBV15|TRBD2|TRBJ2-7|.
TGTGCCACCACCAACGGACTAGCGGCTTCAACCTACGAGCAGTACTTC
CATTNGLAASTYEQYF
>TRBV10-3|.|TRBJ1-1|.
TGTGCCATCAGTGAGTCGAGCCAGGGCAGGGCTTTCTTT
CAISESSQGRAFF
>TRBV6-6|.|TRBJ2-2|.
TGTGCCAGCGCGAATAAGGGCAGGGCTTTGACCGGGGAGCTGTTTTTT
CASANKGRALTGELFF
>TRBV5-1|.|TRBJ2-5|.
TGCGCCAGCAGCCCAACAGGGTTCCAAGAGACCCAGTACTTC
CASSPTGFQETQYF
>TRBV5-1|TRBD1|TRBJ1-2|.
TGCGCCAGCAGCTTGGGGGACAGGGAATATAATGGCTACACCTTC
CASSLGDREYNGYTF
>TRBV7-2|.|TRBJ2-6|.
TGTGCCAGCAGCCCCCAGGGCTCTGGGGCCAACGTCCTGACTTTC
CASSPQGSGANVLTF
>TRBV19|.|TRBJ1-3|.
TGTGCCACCAGTCCCGTGGTCTCTGGAAACACCATATATTTT
CATSPVVSGNTIYF
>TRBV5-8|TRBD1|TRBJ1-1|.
TGTGCCAGCAGCTTGGGAGGGGACAGGTGGTGGGACACTGAAGCTTTCTTT
CASSLGGDRWWDTEAFF
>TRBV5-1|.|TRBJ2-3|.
TGCGCCAGCAGCGTCACAGGGCCCCCTCCTAGCACAGATACGCAGTATTTT
CASSVTGPPPSTDTQYF
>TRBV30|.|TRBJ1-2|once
TGTGCCTGGAGTGGGATACAGAAGCGGGGCTACACCTTC
CAWSGIQKRGYTF
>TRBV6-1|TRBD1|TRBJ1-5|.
TGTGCCAGCAGGGACAGGGAGTATAGCAATCAGCCCCAGCATTTT
CASRDREYSNQPQHF
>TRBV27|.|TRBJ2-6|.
TGTGCCAGCAGTCCGTCACACTACCGACGGTACTCTGGGGCCAACGTCCTGACTTTC
CASSPSHYRRYSGANVLTF
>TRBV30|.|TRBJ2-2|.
TGTGCCTGGAAGGCGGTGGTCTGGAACACCGGGGAGCTGTTTTTT
CAWKAVVWNTGELFF
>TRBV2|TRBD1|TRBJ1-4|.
TGTGCCAGCTCGGGACAGGCTAATGAAAAACTGTTTTTT
CASSGQANEKLFF
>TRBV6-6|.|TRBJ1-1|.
TGTGCCAGCAGTCAAATGAACACTGAAGCTTTCTTT
CASSQMNTEAFF
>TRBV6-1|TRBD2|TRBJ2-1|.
TGTGCCAGCAGGGAAAGGACTAGCGGGGTGTATGAGCAGTTCTTC
CASRERTSGVYEQFF
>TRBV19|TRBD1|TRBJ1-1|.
TGTGCCAGTACCCTCGGACAGGGGAACACTGAAGCTTTCTTT
CASTLGQGNTEAFF
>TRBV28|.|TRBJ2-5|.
TGTGCCAGCAGTATCTTATCCGGGAACCAAGAGACCCAGTACTTC
CASSILSGNQETQYF
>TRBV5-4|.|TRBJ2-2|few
TGTGCCACCGAAGAATTAATGACAGCGACGAACACCGGGGAGCTGTTTTTT
CATEELMTATNTGELFF
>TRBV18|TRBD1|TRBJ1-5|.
TGTGCCAGCTCACCGCGACAGGGGGATCAGCCCCAGCATTTT
CASSPRQGDQPQHF
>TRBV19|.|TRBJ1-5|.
TGTGCCAGTAGTCTTAAAGTGGACAGAAATCAGCCCCAGCATTTT
CASSLKVDRNQPQHF
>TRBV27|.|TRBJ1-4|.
TGTGCCAGCAGTTTATCGTCACTCCTAAGACAAGAAAAACTGTTTTTT
CASSLSSLLRQEKLFF
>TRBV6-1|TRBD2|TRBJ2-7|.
TGTGCCAGCAGTCGAGGTAGCGGGAGTCCCTACGAGCAGTACTTC
CASSRGSGSPYEQYF
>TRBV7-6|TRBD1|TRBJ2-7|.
TGTGCCAGCAGCTTAGTTGGGACAGGGGGCGGTGAGCAGTACTTC
CASSLVGTGGGEQYF
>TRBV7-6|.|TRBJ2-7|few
TGTGCCAGCAGCCCAGTTGTGGGTTACGAAGCGTACGAGCAGTACTTC
CASSPVVGYEAYEQYF
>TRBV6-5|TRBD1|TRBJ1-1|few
TGTGCCAGCAGGCGACAGGGGACGCTCACTGAAGCTTTCTTT
CASRRQGTLTEAFF
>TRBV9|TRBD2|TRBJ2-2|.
TGTGCCAGCAGCGTAGCTCCAGGGGCGGGGGGCACCGGGGAGCTGTTTTTT
CASSVAPGAGGTGELFF
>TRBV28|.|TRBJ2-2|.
TGTGCCAGCAGCTCCCCCGGGGAGCTGTTTTTT
CASSSPGELFF
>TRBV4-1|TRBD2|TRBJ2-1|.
TGCGCCAGCAGCCAGATGGGACTAGCCGCCGGGGAGCAGTTCTTC
CASSQMGLAAGEQFF
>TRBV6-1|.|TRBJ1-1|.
TGTGCCAGCAGTGAAGGGTGGGCGAACACTGAAGCTTTCTTT
CASSEGWANTEAFF